This TCR beta chain was identified in a study of T cell responses to AZD1222 COVID-19 vaccine. Overall study results and limits: Unmutated variant regions are reportedly the target of nearly half of TCRs that are spike-specific. Increases in Spike-specific TCR breadth and depth were seen after two AZD1222 doses. With dominance at 160-218 and 743-854, vaccine-associated CD4 TCRs spanned spike. Females made up more of the donors, who were largely white British, and clonal diversity may have come out too low.

Points on this clone: Its antigen is undetermined.

Method: immunoSEQ multiplex PCR; TCRdb's copy keeps in-frame clones and lacks some. The sample includes about 120,000 clones, approximately 91% of them seen just once. This CDR3 region has 20 residues. The trim removed 6 bases at V and 8 bases at J, leaving 24 bases unmatched. From germline, CDR1 is MDHEN and CDR2 SYDVKM. The sequence derives from an adult in good health. The chain employs TRBV28 and TRBJ1-4; TRBD1 matches at 10 bases. The sequenced sample was peripheral blood, obtained on day 0 of AZD1222 vaccination. DNA for the CDR3: TGTGCCAGCAGCCCTCACCTCGACAGGGGGCGTTCATGGTGGTGGGAAAAACTGTTTTTT. Residues: CASSPHLDRGRSWWWEKLFF.